These 32 T cell receptor beta chains came from one sample sequenced in a study of cytomegalovirus exposure and HLA in healthy donors. Use of 60 Vbeta and 13 Jbeta primers characterized the PCR. Method: immunoSEQ multiplex PCR; TCRdb's copy keeps in-frame clones and lacks some. The data show 120,000 to 150,000 clones, over 55% seen once. The sequencing sample was made of PBMCs. These receptors came from a man aged 35 to 55 in good health and CMV-seronegative.

This clone was counted between two and nine times. This rearrangement joins TRBV7-9 to TRBJ2-1, with 9 nucleotides matching TRBD1. With V trimmed by 3 bases and J by 3 bases, 9 bases remained unmatched. This CDR3 has 17 amino acids. Per germline, CDR1 SEHNR and CDR2 FQNEAQ (reference sequence). The CDR3 is CASSFFSGTGIYNEQFF. The CDR3 coding sequence is TGTGCCAGCAGCTTTTTCTCCGGGACAGGGATCTACAATGAGCAGTTCTTC.

There are a few counts of this clone. The CDR3 loop is CASSLAGQHNEQYF. The CDR3 region has the DNA TGTGCCAGCAGCTTAGCCGGACAGCACAACGAGCAGTACTTC. V and J are TRBV7-6 and TRBJ2-7, with D perhaps TRBD1 (6 bases). V lost 0 bases and J lost 5, with 11 bases in between. CDR1 and CDR2 from the germline V gene are SGHVS and FNYEAQ. The CDR3 runs to 14 residues.

This sequence joins TRBV18 and TRBJ2-5; 12 bases are a match to TRBD2. Germline CDR1 KGHSH, CDR2 LQKENI. CDR3 length: 16 residues. V trimming: 3 bases; J trimming: 1 base; junction bases outside the gene matches: 3. The CDR3 DNA follows: TGTGCCAGCTCACCGCGGACTAGCGGGGCCCAAGAGACCCAGTACTTC. This codes for CASSPRTSGAQETQYF. Together with reference TRBV18 and TRBJ2-5, the CDR3 gives the full variable domain: NAGVMQNPRHLVRRRGQEARLRCSPMKGHSHVYWYRQLPEEGLKFMVYLQKENIIDESGMPKERFSAEFPKEGPSILRIQQVVRGDSAAYFCASSPRTSGAQETQYFGPGTRLLVL.

The gene calls are TRBV19 and TRBJ1-1, with a weak D call TRBD1 (5 bases). With 10 bases removed from V and 1 base from J, the gap between germline ends came to 13 bases. Germline V gives CDR1 LNHDA, CDR2 SQIVND (reference sequence). The CDR3 sequence is 13 residues long. The CDR3 is CATSTVRNTEAFF. CDR3 nucleotide sequence: TGTGCCACCTCGACAGTCCGGAACACTGAAGCTTTCTTT.

This clone was seen only a few times. This CDR3 reads CASSRGPSGAFF. CDR3 coding DNA: TGTGCCAGTAGTCGTGGTCCTTCGGGGGCTTTCTTT. The rearrangement joins TRBV19 to TRBJ1-1; D is undetermined. The V end lost 5 bases, the J end lost 11 bases, and 15 bases lay between the germline ends. This CDR3 contains 12 residues. Germline lookup yields CDR1 LNHDA and CDR2 SQIVND (reference sequence).

This chain uses TRBV7-2 with TRBJ2-7; 8 nucleotides agree with TRBD2. V was clipped by 3 bases and J by 6 bases; unmatched bases: 4. This CDR3 spans 13 amino acids. Germline CDR1 and CDR2: SGHTA and FQGNSA. The CDR3 sequence is CASSFGRGVEQYF. DNA of the CDR3: TGTGCCAGCAGCTTCGGGCGGGGGGTCGAGCAGTACTTC.

The chain carries TRBV6-6 and TRBJ2-1; tentatively, D is TRBD1 (5 bases). The CDR3 contains 13 residues. Germline-derived CDR1 and CDR2 are MNHNY and SVGAGI (reference sequence). The V gene lost 6 bases and the J gene lost 6 bases, with 12 bases spanning the gap. In DNA, the CDR3 is TGTGCCAGCAGCCCACAGGAGTCCAATGAGCAGTTCTTC. It is translated as CASSPQESNEQFF.

V gene TRBV5-1 combines with J gene TRBJ2-2, with D maybe TRBD2 (6 bases). Germline CDR1 reads SGHRS; CDR2 reads YFSETQ. V was clipped by 0 bases and J by 5 bases, with 14 bases between them. The CDR3 contains 16 residues. CDR3 amino acids: CASSLAGLRATGELFF. CDR3 nucleotide sequence: TGCGCCAGCAGCTTGGCGGGACTCCGGGCGACCGGGGAGCTGTTTTTT. The variable domain in full, with the rest retrieved from reference TRBV5-1 and TRBJ2-2, is KAGVTQTPRYLIKTRGQQVTLSCSPISGHRSVSWYQQTPGQGLQFLFEYFSETQRNKGNFPGRFSGRQFSNSRSEMNVSTLELGDSALYLCASSLAGLRATGELFFGEGSRLTVL.

This clone was seen a handful of times. The rearrangement uses TRBV10-2 and TRBJ2-1; 7 nucleotides line up with TRBD2. Germline CDR1 reads WSHSY; CDR2 reads SAAADI. The CDR3 covers 15 residues. V was pared by 3 bases and J by 4 bases, with 6 bases of the junction left unmatched. The CDR3 coding sequence is TGCGCCAGCAGTGAATGGGCTAGCGGTTACAATGAGCAGTTCTTC. Its translation: CASSEWASGYNEQFF.

This clone showed up just a few times. This CDR3 reads CASSREIGTEAFF. Here the CDR3 DNA reads TGTGCCAGCAGTCGGGAAATAGGGACTGAAGCTTTCTTT. The chain recombines TRBV28 with TRBJ1-1; unclear D gene. This CDR3 is 13 amino acids long. V lost 5 bases, J lost 5 bases, and 12 bases lay in between. From germline, CDR1 is MDHEN and CDR2 SYDVKM.

The chain links TRBV25-1 to TRBJ2-5; D gene ambiguous. The CDR3 totals 13 residues. The germline gives CDR1 MGHDK, CDR2 SYGVNS. V gave up 0 bases and J gave up 4 bases, with 6 bases separating them. For the CDR3, the DNA is TGTGCCAGCAGTGAATACGGTGGAGAGACCCAGTACTTC. Translation: CASSEYGGETQYF.

The gene calls are TRBV7-9 and TRBJ1-6, with D perhaps TRBD1 (6 bases). The CDR3 totals 15 residues. Germline CDR1 SEHNR, CDR2 FQNEAQ (reference sequence). V lost 5 bases and J lost 6, with 14 bases in between. The CDR3 DNA reads as TGTGCCAGCAGCGTACAGGGTATGAGTAATTCACCCCTCCACTTT. Residues: CASSVQGMSNSPLHF.

The count of this clone is one. The rearrangement uses TRBV7-9 and TRBJ1-2; TRBD1 agrees at 8 bases. The CDR3 is 14 residues long. The germline CDR1 and CDR2 sequences are SEHNR and FQNEAQ (reference sequence). Trimming removed 5 bases from V and 3 bases from J; junction bases left unmatched: 5. The CDR3: CASSITGGDYGYTF. CDR3 nucleotide sequence: TGTGCCAGCAGCATAACAGGGGGTGACTATGGCTACACCTTC.

The gene calls are TRBV30 and TRBJ1-1; no clear D gene. The germline V gene has CDR1 GTSNPN and CDR2 SVGIG (reference sequence). Deletions cut 5 bases from V and 1 base from J, with 11 bases between. The CDR3 sequence is 13 residues long. The chain's CDR3 is CAWSRKSNTEAFF. DNA of the CDR3: TGTGCCTGGTCGAGAAAGTCGAACACTGAAGCTTTCTTT.

V gene TRBV2 combines with J gene TRBJ2-5, with D tentatively TRBD2 (5 bases). CDR3 length equals 15 residues. V shed 6 bases and J shed 7 bases, with 21 bases lying between them. Germline CDR1 and CDR2: SNHLY and FYNNEI. The CDR3 DNA follows: TGTGCCAGCAGGGCGGAAGCGGACGGGATGCGGACCCAGTACTTC. Its translation is CASRAEADGMRTQYF.

This clone was seen only once. This chain uses TRBV6-5 with TRBJ2-7, with D perhaps matching TRBD2 (7 bases). The CDR3 has 13 residues. Germline V gene sequence: CDR1 MNHEY, CDR2 SVGAGI. Trimming took 8 bases from V and 5 from J, leaving 16 bases between them. The CDR3 here is CASATLGGHEQYF. The CDR3, as DNA: TGTGCCAGCGCCACCCTGGGGGGGCACGAGCAGTACTTC.

The chain employs TRBV19 and TRBJ1-1; TRBD1 is a possible D gene (5 bases). CDR1 is LNHDA, CDR2 SQIVND, per germline (reference sequence). The CDR3 has 13 amino acids. Trimming cost V 5 bases and J 6 bases, with 13 bases left between them. The CDR3 reads CASSLGPGAEAFF. The CDR3 coding sequence is TGTGCCAGTAGTTTGGGACCGGGGGCTGAAGCTTTCTTT.

The chain is built from TRBV28 and TRBJ1-2, with D perhaps matching TRBD1 (6 bases). V shed 9 bases and J shed 5 bases, with 10 bases lying between them. Germline V gene lookup returns CDR1 MDHEN and CDR2 SYDVKM. The CDR3 loop spans 11 amino acids. The CDR3, as DNA: TGTGCCAGTAACACAGGGTATGGCTACACCTTC. This sequence encodes CASNTGYGYTF.

The chain couples TRBV7-9 to TRBJ2-1, with 7 bases lining up with TRBD2. Trimming removed 1 base from V and 8 bases from J; junction bases left unmatched: 11. The germline CDR1 and CDR2 sequences are SEHNR and FQNEAQ (reference sequence). The CDR3 is made up of 16 amino acids. CDR3 amino acids: CASSLGRTSTFDEQFF. CDR3 coding DNA: TGTGCCAGCAGCTTAGGCCGGACTAGTACTTTCGATGAGCAGTTCTTC. The full variable domain, completed using reference TRBV7-9 and TRBJ2-1, is DTGVSQNPRHKITKRGQNVTFRCDPISEHNRLYWYRQTLGQGPEFLTYFQNEAQLEKSRLLSDRFSAERPKGSFSTLEIQRTEQGDSAMYLCASSLGRTSTFDEQFFGPGTRLTVL.

V gene TRBV5-6 combines with J gene TRBJ2-1, with 7 bases identical to TRBD1. This CDR3 is built from 14 residues. The germline V gene has CDR1 SGHDT and CDR2 YYEEEE. The V gene end was trimmed by 7 bases and the J gene end by 2 bases; junction bases not matched to a gene: 6. The CDR3 reads CASRRGTAYNEQFF. In DNA, the CDR3 is TGTGCCAGCCGCCGAGGGACAGCCTACAATGAGCAGTTCTTC.

V and J are TRBV2 and TRBJ2-7, with TRBD2 matching 12 bases. Germline CDR1 and CDR2: SNHLY and FYNNEI. The CDR3 totals 16 residues. Trimming at V came to 6 bases and at J to 0 bases, leaving 6 bases not matched to a gene. CDR3 loop: CASSRTSGMISYEQYF. The CDR3 DNA reads TGTGCCAGCAGCCGGACTAGCGGGATGATCTCCTACGAGCAGTACTTC.

This clone was detected once. The gene calls are TRBV27 and TRBJ2-7; D is possibly TRBD1 (5 bases). The germline CDR1 and CDR2 sequences are MNHEY and SMNVEV (reference sequence). The CDR3 extends over 13 amino acids. V dropped 6 bases and J dropped 4 bases, with 13 bases sitting between them. The CDR3 sequence is CASRGQEDYEQYF. The CDR3 DNA follows: TGTGCCAGCAGAGGACAAGAAGATTACGAGCAGTACTTC.

The CDR3 protein is CASSLAGAAELGNQPQHF. CDR3 in DNA: TGTGCCAGCAGCTTGGCAGGGGCGGCGGAATTGGGCAATCAGCCCCAGCATTTT. The chain joins TRBV7-9 to TRBJ1-5; the D gene is possibly TRBD1 (6 bases). Germline V gene sequence: CDR1 SEHNR, CDR2 FQNEAQ (reference sequence). The CDR3 loop spans 18 amino acids. V was trimmed by 3 bases and J by 2 bases, leaving 20 bases between them.

The chain is built from TRBV29-1 and TRBJ2-7, with TRBD1 identical over 7 bases. The CDR3 contains 12 residues. Losses at the gene ends were 4 bases for V and 4 bases for J; bases not matched to a gene: 4. The germline CDR1 and CDR2 sequences are SQVTM and ANQGSEA. This chain's CDR3 is CSVARTGYEQYF. The CDR3 DNA reads TGCAGCGTTGCCCGGACAGGATACGAGCAGTACTTC.

The chain is built from TRBV4-1 and TRBJ1-3; D perhaps matches TRBD1 (5 bases). V lost 1 base to trimming and J lost 2 bases, with 12 bases between them. The V gene's germline CDR1 is MGHRA and CDR2 YSYEKL. CDR3 length: 16 amino acids. CDR3 nucleotides: TGCGCCAGCAGCCAAGGCAGAAGGGGCGCTGGAAACACCATATATTTT. The encoded protein is CASSQGRRGAGNTIYF.

The CDR3 here is CSVEDPGGGARNEQFF. In DNA form, the CDR3 reads TGCAGCGTTGAAGATCCGGGCGGGGGGGCCAGGAATGAGCAGTTCTTC. The V and J genes are TRBV29-1 and TRBJ2-1, with TRBD2 identical over 9 bases. Germline trimming cut 0 bases from V and 7 bases from J; bases unmatched to any gene: 10. CDR3 length equals 16 residues. The germline CDR1 and CDR2 sequences are SQVTM and ANQGSEA.

The chain links TRBV6-5 to TRBJ2-5; 12 nucleotides agree with TRBD2. With the DNA end fitting TRBJ2-7 better, the J assignment may be wrong. Per the germline V gene, CDR1 is MNHEY and CDR2 is SVGAGI. The length of the CDR3 is 13 residues. The CDR3 sequence is CASLGLAGHEQYF. The CDR3 DNA reads as TGTGCCAGCCTAGGACTAGCGGGACACGAGCAGTACTTC.

The chain couples TRBV6-4 to TRBJ2-7; 8 positions match TRBD1. V shed 7 bases and J 0 bases; nucleotides not matched to a gene: 17. Germline loops: CDR1 MRHNA, CDR2 SNTAGT. The CDR3 has 18 residues. CDR3 bases: TGTGCCAGCACCAGTGACACCCCCGGGACAGGATCCTCCTACGAGCAGTACTTC. It specifies CASTSDTPGTGSSYEQYF.

The rearrangement joins TRBV27 to TRBJ2-7; unclear D gene. The CDR3 covers 13 residues. Germline V lookup: CDR1 MNHEY, CDR2 SMNVEV (reference sequence). V shed 6 bases and J shed 0 bases, with 9 bases lying between them. The CDR3: CASSMGSSYEQYF. CDR3 nucleotides: TGTGCCAGCAGCATGGGCAGCTCCTACGAGCAGTACTTC.

With regard to this clone: One end of the junction does not line up with germline, which may come from a read error. This chain uses TRBV6-1 with TRBJ1-2; 7 positions agree with TRBD1. CDR1 and CDR2 from the germline V gene are MNHNS and SASEGT. This CDR3 comprises 14 residues. CDR3 region: CASRVDRILYGYPF. The DNA for the CDR3 is TGTGCCAGCAGGGTGGACAGGATTTTATATGGCTACCCCTTC.

This clone was detected a few times. The chain couples TRBV2 to TRBJ1-2; TRBD1 matches 9 bases. Germline V CDR1 and CDR2: SNHLY, FYNNEI. CDR3 length: 14 residues. Trimming cost V 6 bases and J 1 base; bases outside gene matches: 3. This CDR3 reads CASRGTGSNYGYTF. For the CDR3, the DNA is TGTGCCAGCAGGGGGACAGGGAGTAACTATGGCTACACCTTC.

This clone was counted only a few times. The rearrangement links TRBV18 to TRBJ2-7; 10 nucleotides line up with TRBD2. J gave up 2 bases and V 4 bases, and 2 bases lay outside the gene matches. The germline V gene has CDR1 KGHSH and CDR2 LQKENI. This CDR3 has 14 amino acids. CDR3 coding DNA: TGTGCCAGCTCACTAGCGGGAGGCACCTACGAGCAGTACTTC. Protein sequence: CASSLAGGTYEQYF.